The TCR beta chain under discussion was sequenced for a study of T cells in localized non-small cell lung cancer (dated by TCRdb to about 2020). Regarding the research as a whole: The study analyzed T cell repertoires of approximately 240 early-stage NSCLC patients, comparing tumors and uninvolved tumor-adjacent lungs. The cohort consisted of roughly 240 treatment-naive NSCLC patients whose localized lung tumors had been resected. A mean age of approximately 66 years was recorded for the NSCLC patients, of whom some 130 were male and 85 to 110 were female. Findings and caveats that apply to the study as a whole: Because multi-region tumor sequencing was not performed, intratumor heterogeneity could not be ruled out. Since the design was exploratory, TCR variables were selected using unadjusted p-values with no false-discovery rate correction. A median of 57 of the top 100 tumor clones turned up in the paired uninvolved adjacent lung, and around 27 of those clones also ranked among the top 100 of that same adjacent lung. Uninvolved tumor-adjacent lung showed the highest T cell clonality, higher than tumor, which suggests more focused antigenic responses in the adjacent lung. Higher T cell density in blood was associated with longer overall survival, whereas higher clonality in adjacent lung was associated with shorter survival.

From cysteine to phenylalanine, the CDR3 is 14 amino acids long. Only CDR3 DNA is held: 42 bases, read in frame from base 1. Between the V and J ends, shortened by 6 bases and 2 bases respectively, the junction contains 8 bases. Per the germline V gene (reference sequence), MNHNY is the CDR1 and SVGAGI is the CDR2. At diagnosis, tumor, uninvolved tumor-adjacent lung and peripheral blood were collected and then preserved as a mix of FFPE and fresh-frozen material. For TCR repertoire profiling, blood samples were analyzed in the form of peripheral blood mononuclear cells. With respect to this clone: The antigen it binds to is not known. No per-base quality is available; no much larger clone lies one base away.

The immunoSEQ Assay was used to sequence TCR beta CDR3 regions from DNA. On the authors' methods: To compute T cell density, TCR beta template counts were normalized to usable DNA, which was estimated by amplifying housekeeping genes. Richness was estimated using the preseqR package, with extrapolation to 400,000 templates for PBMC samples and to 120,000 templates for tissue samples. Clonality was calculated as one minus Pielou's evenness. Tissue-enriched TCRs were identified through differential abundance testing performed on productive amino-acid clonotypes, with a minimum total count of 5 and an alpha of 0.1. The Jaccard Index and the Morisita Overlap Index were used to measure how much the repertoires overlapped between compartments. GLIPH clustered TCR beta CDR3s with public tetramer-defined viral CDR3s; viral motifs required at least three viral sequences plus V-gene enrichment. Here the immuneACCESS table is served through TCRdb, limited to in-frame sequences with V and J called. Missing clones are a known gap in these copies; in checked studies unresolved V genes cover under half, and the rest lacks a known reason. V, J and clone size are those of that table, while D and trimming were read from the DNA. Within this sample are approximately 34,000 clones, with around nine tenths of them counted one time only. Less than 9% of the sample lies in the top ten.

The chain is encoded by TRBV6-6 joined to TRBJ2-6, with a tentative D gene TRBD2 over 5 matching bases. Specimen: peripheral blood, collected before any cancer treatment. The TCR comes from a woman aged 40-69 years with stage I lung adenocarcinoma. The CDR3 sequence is CASSPLAGANVLTF. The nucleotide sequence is TGTGCCAGCAGCCCACTAGCTGGGGCCAACGTCCTGACTTTC.